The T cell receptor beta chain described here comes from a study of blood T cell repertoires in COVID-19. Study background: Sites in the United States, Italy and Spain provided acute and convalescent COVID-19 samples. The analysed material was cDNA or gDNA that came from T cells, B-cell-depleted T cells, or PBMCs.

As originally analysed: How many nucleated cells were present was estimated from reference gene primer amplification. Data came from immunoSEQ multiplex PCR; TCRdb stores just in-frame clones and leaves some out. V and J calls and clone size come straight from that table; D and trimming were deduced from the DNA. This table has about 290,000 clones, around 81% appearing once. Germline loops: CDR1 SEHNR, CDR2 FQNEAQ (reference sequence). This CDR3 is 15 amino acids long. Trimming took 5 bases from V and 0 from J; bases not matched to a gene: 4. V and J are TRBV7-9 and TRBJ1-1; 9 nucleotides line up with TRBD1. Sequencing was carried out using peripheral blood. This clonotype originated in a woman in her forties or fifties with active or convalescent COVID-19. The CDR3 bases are TGTGCCAGCAGCATGGGACAGGGTTTGAACACTGAAGCTTTCTTT. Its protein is CASSMGQGLNTEAFF.